The rows below give T cell receptor beta chains drawn from one sample of a study of cytomegalovirus exposure and HLA in healthy donors. Produced via immunoSEQ multiplex PCR; TCRdb's table is partial and in-frame only. Among over 200,000 clones listed, less than 90% were seen once. Sequencing used PBMCs. The source of these receptors is a woman aged 18-29 years in good health and CMV-seronegative. Each CDR3 is given with its conserved first and last residue. Each record gives: V gene, clone size, J gene, D gene, CDR3 protein, CDR3 DNA. The D gene is left open where the match is weak. Clone size is given for some rows only: seen once, a few or many times, or a class if the clone is expanded.

v_gene: TRBV27
abundance: -
j_gene: TRBJ2-7
d_gene: TRBD1
CDR3aa: CASSSDRENEQYF
CDR3nt: TGTGCCAGCAGTTCTGACAGGGAAAACGAGCAGTACTTC

v_gene: TRBV7-3
abundance: -
j_gene: TRBJ2-7
d_gene: -
CDR3aa: CASSLGDPANYEQYF
CDR3nt: TGTGCCAGCAGCTTAGGGGACCCCGCCAACTACGAGCAGTACTTC

v_gene: TRBV30
abundance: once
j_gene: TRBJ1-1
d_gene: -
CDR3aa: CAWRRRGEAFF
CDR3nt: TGTGCCTGGAGGAGACGAGGAGAAGCTTTCTTT

v_gene: TRBV5-1
abundance: -
j_gene: TRBJ2-1
d_gene: -
CDR3aa: CASSFDGLEQFF
CDR3nt: TGCGCCAGCAGCTTTGACGGGTTGGAGCAGTTCTTC

v_gene: TRBV28
abundance: -
j_gene: TRBJ2-4
d_gene: TRBD2
CDR3aa: CASSLAGGPRNIQYF
CDR3nt: TGTGCCAGCAGCTTAGCGGGAGGGCCCCGAAACATTCAGTACTTC

v_gene: TRBV4-1
abundance: -
j_gene: TRBJ2-7
d_gene: -
CDR3aa: CASSQVSVTYEQYF
CDR3nt: TGCGCCAGCAGCCAAGTTAGCGTTACCTACGAGCAGTACTTC

v_gene: TRBV28
abundance: -
j_gene: TRBJ2-7
d_gene: -
CDR3aa: CASSLGRRYEQYF
CDR3nt: TGTGCCAGCAGTTTAGGCAGACGTTACGAGCAGTACTTC

v_gene: TRBV7-3
abundance: -
j_gene: TRBJ2-5
d_gene: -
CDR3aa: CASSLNCLPGHLFFEETQYF
CDR3nt: TGTGCCAGCAGCTTAAATTGCCTCCCGGGTCACTTATTCTTTGAGGAGACCCAGTACTTC

v_gene: TRBV5-4
abundance: -
j_gene: TRBJ2-7
d_gene: -
CDR3aa: CASSLMGEQYF
CDR3nt: TGTGCCAGCAGTTTAATGGGCGAGCAGTACTTC

v_gene: TRBV5-1
abundance: -
j_gene: TRBJ2-2
d_gene: TRBD1
CDR3aa: CASSLVRGLSTGELFF
CDR3nt: TGCGCCAGCAGCTTGGTTAGGGGGCTGAGCACCGGGGAGCTGTTTTTT

v_gene: TRBV5-1
abundance: -
j_gene: TRBJ2-1
d_gene: TRBD1
CDR3aa: CASSTGENEQFF
CDR3nt: TGCGCCAGCAGCACAGGGGAAAATGAGCAGTTCTTC